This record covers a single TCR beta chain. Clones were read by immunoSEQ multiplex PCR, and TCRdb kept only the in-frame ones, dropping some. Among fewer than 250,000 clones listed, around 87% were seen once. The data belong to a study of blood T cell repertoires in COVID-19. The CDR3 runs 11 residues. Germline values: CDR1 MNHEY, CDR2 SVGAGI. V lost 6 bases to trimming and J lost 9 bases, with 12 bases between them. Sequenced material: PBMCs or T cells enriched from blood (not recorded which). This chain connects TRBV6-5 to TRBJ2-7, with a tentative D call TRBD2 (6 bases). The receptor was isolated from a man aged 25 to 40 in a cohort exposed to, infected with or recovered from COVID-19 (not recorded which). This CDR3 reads CASRKKLAQYF. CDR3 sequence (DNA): TGTGCCAGCAGAAAAAAACTAGCGCAGTACTTC.